These 28 T cell receptor beta chains were sequenced from one sample in a study of OX40 agonist ivuxolimab in advanced cancers. Sequenced by immunoSEQ multiplex PCR; TCRdb stores in-frame clones only, minus some. The data hold approximately 69,000 clones, with about 86% observed a single time. Specimen: CD4+ or CD8+ T cells sorted from blood, collected in a trial of the OX40 agonist ivuxolimab. The receptor source for this set is an adult with an advanced solid tumor such as melanoma, head and neck, liver or kidney cancer.

This rearrangement joins TRBV6-6 to TRBJ2-7; D is unresolved. CDR1 and CDR2 from the germline V gene are MNHNY and SVGAGI (reference sequence). The V gene lost 5 bases and the J gene lost 5 bases, with 10 bases spanning the gap. This CDR3 region has 12 residues. Here the CDR3 reads CASSGSVHEQYF. CDR3 nucleotides: TGTGCCAGCAGTGGATCCGTACACGAGCAGTACTTC.

The chain employs TRBV7-2 and TRBJ2-5; TRBD1 matches at 7 bases. The CDR3 length is 17 residues. V gave up 1 base and J gave up 5 bases; unmatched junction bases: 13. Germline-derived CDR1 and CDR2 are SGHTA and FQGNSA. This CDR3 is CASSLDGSTGWKETQYF. For the CDR3, the DNA is TGTGCCAGCAGCTTAGACGGATCGACAGGGTGGAAGGAGACCCAGTACTTC.

This chain connects TRBV10-3 to TRBJ1-1; the D gene is possibly TRBD1 (6 bases). The ends were cut back, 6 bases at V and 5 bases at J, with 16 bases in the middle. The germline gives CDR1 ENHRY, CDR2 SYGVKD. The CDR3 runs 14 residues. In DNA form, the CDR3 reads TGTGCCATCAGGATGGGAGGGGGGTGGACTGAAGCTTTCTTT. This encodes CAIRMGGGWTEAFF.

The chain recombines TRBV6-5 with TRBJ1-5, with 10 bases fitting TRBD1. From germline, CDR1 is MNHEY and CDR2 SVGAGI. V was pared by 6 bases and J by 2 bases, with 4 bases of the junction left unmatched. The CDR3 is 15 amino acids. DNA of the CDR3: TGTGCCAGCAGACCCGGGACAGGGGGCAATCAGCCCCAGCATTTT. Protein sequence: CASRPGTGGNQPQHF.

The chain has TRBV11-1 and TRBJ1-2, with TRBD1 matching 11 bases. The CDR3 runs to 14 residues. Germline assignment: CDR1 SGHAT and CDR2 FQDESV (reference sequence). The trim removed 4 bases at V and 7 bases at J, leaving 5 bases unmatched. CDR3 sequence: CASSSDRGQGGYTF. The CDR3, as DNA: TGTGCCAGCAGCTCGGACAGGGGGCAAGGTGGCTACACCTTC.

The V gene is TRBV10-1, the J gene TRBJ2-5, with D possibly matching TRBD2 (5 bases). CDR3 size: 13 residues. Between the trimmed V and J ends, which lost 2 bases and 2 bases, there was a span of 6 bases. Germline CDR1 WNHNN, CDR2 SYGVQD (reference sequence). CDR3 bases: TGCGCCAGCAGTGAGGGACTGCAAGAGACCCAGTACTTC. It codes for CASSEGLQETQYF.

J is TRBJ1-4 and V is TRBV6-1; D remains unclear. Germline CDR1 is MNHNS and CDR2 is SASEGT. The ends were cut back, 6 bases at V and 7 bases at J, with 9 bases in the middle. The CDR3 has 12 residues. DNA of the CDR3: TGTGCCAGCAGACCCGCGGGTGAAAAACTGTTTTTT. It translates to CASRPAGEKLFF.

The rearrangement uses TRBV7-9 and TRBJ2-1; 9 bases fit TRBD2. This CDR3 comprises 16 residues. V shed 3 bases, J shed 6 bases, and the junction held 9 bases outside the gene matches. The germline V gene has CDR1 SEHNR and CDR2 FQNEAQ (reference sequence). CDR3: CASSFGGSGSFNEQFF. CDR3 nucleotide sequence: TGTGCCAGCAGCTTTGGGGGTAGCGGGAGTTTCAATGAGCAGTTCTTC. The full variable domain, rest sourced from reference TRBV7-9 and TRBJ2-1, is DTGVSQNPRHKITKRGQNVTFRCDPISEHNRLYWYRQTLGQGPEFLTYFQNEAQLEKSRLLSDRFSAERPKGSFSTLEIQRTEQGDSAMYLCASSFGGSGSFNEQFFGPGTRLTVL.

V gene TRBV7-9 combines with J gene TRBJ2-7; D may correspond to TRBD1 or TRBD2 (6 bases each). CDR1 is SEHNR and CDR2 is FQNEAQ in the germline V gene (reference sequence). This CDR3 region has 15 residues. V dropped 5 bases and J dropped 5 bases, with 19 bases sitting between them. The CDR3: CASSPGAVRSHEQYF. The CDR3 coding sequence is TGTGCCAGCAGCCCGGGGGCTGTCCGTAGCCACGAGCAGTACTTC.

The chain combines TRBV7-9 with TRBJ2-5, with D hard to call. The CDR3 loop spans 12 amino acids. CDR1 SEHNR and CDR2 FQNEAQ come from the germline V gene (reference sequence). Trimming removed 11 bases from V and 1 base from J, with 11 bases in between. The CDR3 nucleotides are TGTGCCGGCGGAGTATCCCAAGAGACCCAGTACTTC. Encoded protein: CAGGVSQETQYF.

On this clone itself: The sample has other DNA sequences that encode this CDR3 too. V gene TRBV6-5 combines with J gene TRBJ1-4; D remains unclear. Per germline, CDR1 MNHEY and CDR2 SVGAGI. CDR3 size: 14 residues. V was shortened by 6 bases and J by 0 bases, with 8 bases between the two germline ends. CDR3 DNA sequence: TGTGCCAGCAGGTCACTTGCAACTAATGAAAAACTGTTTTTT. Amino acids: CASRSLATNEKLFF.

This chain uses TRBV18 with TRBJ2-3; D gene unclear. V lost 2 bases, J lost 0 bases, and 6 bases lay in between. CDR3 length: 14 residues. Germline loops: CDR1 KGHSH, CDR2 LQKENI. The CDR3 spells CASSPLESTDTQYF. CDR3 bases: TGTGCCAGCTCACCATTAGAGAGCACAGATACGCAGTATTTT.

The chain combines TRBV14 with TRBJ2-1; D is undetermined. Between the trimmed V and J ends, which lost 4 bases and 5 bases, there was a span of 9 bases. This CDR3 region has 13 residues. Germline V lookup: CDR1 SGHDN, CDR2 FVKESK. CDR3 amino acids: CASSRGLNNEQFF. The CDR3 bases are TGTGCCAGCAGCCGGGGATTAAACAATGAGCAGTTCTTC.

The chain recombines TRBV19 with TRBJ2-5; 11 bases are a match to TRBD1. Unmatched junction bases numbered 6, after V lost 5 bases and J lost 4 bases. The CDR3 is made up of 15 amino acids. CDR1 is LNHDA and CDR2 is SQIVND in the germline V gene (reference sequence). In DNA, the CDR3 is TGTGCCAGTAGTGTCGGACAGGGGGCAGGAGAGACCCAGTACTTC. Encoded protein: CASSVGQGAGETQYF.

A single count supports this clone. The gene calls are TRBV7-2 and TRBJ2-1; 8 bases align to TRBD2. This CDR3 is 18 amino acids long. Per germline, CDR1 SGHTA and CDR2 FQGNSA. Trimming removed 2 bases from V and 1 base from J; junction bases left unmatched: 10. The CDR3 DNA sequence: TGTGCCAGCAGCTTAAGAGCCGGGGGGGATTATTCCTACAATGAGCAGTTCTTC. Its translation is CASSLRAGGDYSYNEQFF.

The V gene is TRBV27, the J gene TRBJ2-2, with 7 bases identical to TRBD1. Germline V gene data show CDR1 as MNHEY and CDR2 as SMNVEV (reference sequence). The CDR3 is 14 amino acids. The trim removed 8 bases at V and 6 bases at J, leaving 9 bases unmatched. The CDR3 DNA follows: TGTGCCAGCTCGACAGGGAAGAGCCCCGGGGAGCTGTTTTTT. It encodes CASSTGKSPGELFF.

V is TRBV29-1 and J is TRBJ2-7, with TRBD1 matching over 10 bases. Losses at the gene ends were 6 bases for V and 4 bases for J; bases not matched to a gene: 6. The CDR3 sequence is 13 residues long. From germline, CDR1 is SQVTM and CDR2 ANQGSEA. This CDR3 reads CSVLTGGGYEQYF. CDR3 bases: TGCAGCGTCCTGACAGGGGGCGGGTACGAGCAGTACTTC.

The genes are TRBV9 and TRBJ2-7; 11 bases match TRBD2. Germline V lookup: CDR1 SGDLS, CDR2 YYNGEE. This CDR3 comprises 15 residues. J lost 2 bases, V lost 3 bases, and 4 bases had no gene match. CDR3 bases: TGTGCCAGCAGCGGCGGACTAGCGGGCGCCTACGAGCAGTACTTC. Its translation is CASSGGLAGAYEQYF. Full variable domain (rest looked up from reference TRBV9 and TRBJ2-7): DSGVTQTPKHLITATGQRVTLRCSPRSGDLSVYWYQQSLDQGLQFLIQYYNGEERAKGNILERFSAQQFPDLHSELNLSSLELGDSALYFCASSGGLAGAYEQYFGPGTRLTVT.

The chain carries TRBV9 and TRBJ2-7, with 7 bases that match TRBD2. Germline trimming cut 0 bases from V and 0 bases from J; bases unmatched to any gene: 3. The CDR3 extends over 15 amino acids. Germline values: CDR1 SGDLS, CDR2 YYNGEE. DNA for the CDR3: TGTGCCAGCAGCGTAGGAGGGACTACCTCCTACGAGCAGTACTTC. This gives the protein CASSVGGTTSYEQYF. Variable domain in full (rest from reference TRBV9 and TRBJ2-7): DSGVTQTPKHLITATGQRVTLRCSPRSGDLSVYWYQQSLDQGLQFLIQYYNGEERAKGNILERFSAQQFPDLHSELNLSSLELGDSALYFCASSVGGTTSYEQYFGPGTRLTVT.

The chain uses TRBV4-1 and TRBJ1-1; D remains unclear. The V gene lost 1 base and the J gene lost 6 bases, with 21 bases spanning the gap. The germline CDR1 and CDR2 sequences are MGHRA and YSYEKL. CDR3 length: 17 amino acids. CDR3 nucleotide sequence: TGCGCCAGCAGCCAAGTATACAGTCACACCCCTGGAGCTGAAGCTTTCTTT. Protein product: CASSQVYSHTPGAEAFF.

This clone was picked up one time. The J gene is TRBJ1-2, the V gene TRBV7-8, with 8 bases aligning to TRBD1. This CDR3 is 14 amino acids long. V lost 1 base, J lost 8 bases, and 6 bases stayed unmatched. Germline CDR1 and CDR2: SGHVS and FQNEAQ. CDR3 DNA sequence: TGTGCCAGCAGCTTAGACAGGGGGAGAGGGGGCTACACCTTC. It translates to CASSLDRGRGGYTF.

This rearrangement joins TRBV7-2 to TRBJ1-6; D is uncertain. This CDR3 spans 13 amino acids. Germline V gene data show CDR1 as SGHTA and CDR2 as FQGNSA. V dropped 4 bases and J dropped 0 bases, with 1 base sitting between them. The CDR3 loop is CASSYSYNSPLHF. DNA of the CDR3: TGTGCCAGCAGCTACTCCTATAATTCACCCCTCCACTTT.

The chain joins TRBV6-5 to TRBJ2-7, with 8 bases fitting TRBD1. Trimming cost V 8 bases and J 4 bases; bases outside gene matches: 10. The CDR3 extends over 14 amino acids. Germline CDR1 MNHEY, CDR2 SVGAGI. Here the CDR3 DNA reads TGTGCCAGCGCTCCGGGACAGGAACTTTACGAGCAGTACTTC. Amino acids: CASAPGQELYEQYF.

This clone was observed a few times. V is TRBV11-2 and J is TRBJ2-3; D unclear. This CDR3 comprises 13 residues. V was clipped by 7 bases and J by 5 bases, with 13 bases between them. Germline V gene sequence: CDR1 SGHAT, CDR2 FQNNGV. This CDR3 is CASIYELGDTQYF. In DNA, the CDR3 is TGTGCCAGCATATACGAGTTGGGAGATACGCAGTATTTT.

This clone appeared a single time. The rearrangement uses TRBV5-1 and TRBJ2-1, with a weak D call TRBD2 (6 bases). The V and J ends lost 2 bases and 7 bases respectively, with 7 bases between them. Germline CDR1 is SGHRS and CDR2 is YFSETQ. This CDR3 is built from 12 residues. The CDR3 region is CASSFLANEQFF. The CDR3 DNA reads as TGCGCCAGCAGCTTTCTAGCGAATGAGCAGTTCTTC.

This rearrangement joins TRBV2 to TRBJ1-5; D is uncertain. CDR1 and CDR2 (germline): SNHLY, FYNNEI. This CDR3 has 15 residues. V was shortened by 0 bases and J by 2 bases, with 8 bases between the two germline ends. The CDR3 here is CASSEASGGNQPQHF. The CDR3 coding sequence is TGTGCCAGCAGTGAAGCGAGTGGGGGCAATCAGCCCCAGCATTTT.

V usage is TRBV18 and J usage is TRBJ2-2; maybe TRBD2 (6 bases). Germline V CDR1 and CDR2: KGHSH, LQKENI. V gave up 6 bases and J gave up 0 bases, with 14 bases separating them. The CDR3 totals 16 residues. The CDR3 region is CASSGKEGANTGELFF. Written as DNA, the CDR3 is TGTGCCAGCTCGGGAAAGGAGGGAGCGAACACCGGGGAGCTGTTTTTT.

A note on this clone: An end of the junction does not agree with germline; a read error may underlie this. The V gene is TRBV7-6, the J gene TRBJ2-5, with 8 bases aligning to TRBD2. CDR1 is SGHVS and CDR2 is FNYEAQ in the germline V gene. The CDR3 contains 15 residues. DNA of the CDR3: TGTGCCAGCACCTTAAATGCGGGGGGCGCGGAGACCCAGTACTTC. Residues: CASTLNAGGAETQYF.